The T cell receptor beta chain under discussion was sequenced for a study of OX40 agonist ivuxolimab in advanced cancers. Study information: Clinicians treated patients with ivuxolimab, an agonistic anti-OX40 (CD134) antibody. Cancers in dose escalation were hepatocellular, melanoma, renal cell and head and neck.

Sequenced by immunoSEQ multiplex PCR; TCRdb stores in-frame clones only, minus some. The profile shows about 70,000 clones, 86% of them singletons. Trimming removed 4 bases at V and 1 base at J, with 8 bases between. CDR1 SGHRS and CDR2 YFSETQ come from the germline V gene. CDR3 size: 13 residues. Patients who had autoimmune disease history or got systemic immunosuppression were left out. A note on this clone: Its antigen remains unidentified.

Study-level results: At 0.1 to 3.0 mg/kg and by week 6, CD4+ and CD8+ T cells in the blood had expanded clonally.

This TCR came from an adult with an advanced solid tumor such as melanoma, head and neck, liver or kidney cancer. The sample here was CD4+ or CD8+ T cells sorted from blood, taken in a trial of the OX40 agonist ivuxolimab. This chain uses TRBV5-1 with TRBJ1-1; D is unresolved. The CDR3 nucleotides read TGCGCCAGCAGCCTCTTTGGGAACACTGAAGCTTTCTTT. It yields the protein CASSLFGNTEAFF.